The rows below give T cell receptor beta chains drawn from one sample of a study of early T cells in non-severe SARS-CoV-2 infection. TCRdb analysed the 5' RACE reads with MiXCR anew, one entry per CDR3 protein. The sample lists around 49,000 distinct CDR3 sequences, approximately 4.1% occurring once. The sequenced sample was whole blood. The receptors here all came from an adult who was a healthcare worker with PCR-confirmed SARS-CoV-2 infection or an uninfected control (not recorded which). The CDR3 runs from the conserved cysteine through the conserved F or W. Fields, in order: clone size, D gene, V gene, J gene, CDR3 protein, CDR3 DNA. The D gene is left open where the match is weak. The listing skips clone size in some rows; elsewhere it reads once, few, many or a size class.

clone size: many
D gene: NA
V gene: TRBV19
J gene: TRBJ2-1
CDR3 protein: CASTFYNEQFF
CDR3 DNA: TGTGCCAGTACCTTCTACAATGAGCAGTTCTTC

clone size: many
D gene: NA
V gene: TRBV29-1
J gene: TRBJ1-2
CDR3 protein: CSVGRGGYDYGYTF
CDR3 DNA: TGCAGCGTTGGCCGTGGGGGGTATGACTATGGCTACACCTTC

clone size: many
D gene: TRBD1
V gene: TRBV7-9
J gene: TRBJ2-3
CDR3 protein: CASSLVHGTGKSSTDTQYF
CDR3 DNA: TGTGCCAGCAGCTTAGTCCACGGGACAGGGAAATCTAGCACAGATACGCAGTATTTT

clone size: many
D gene: NA
V gene: TRBV19
J gene: TRBJ2-7
CDR3 protein: CASSMVGSSYEQYF
CDR3 DNA: TGTGCCAGTAGTATGGTGGGGAGCTCCTACGAGCAGTACTTC

clone size: NA
D gene: TRBD1
V gene: TRBV30
J gene: TRBJ1-3
CDR3 protein: CARGQGSSGNTIYF
CDR3 DNA: TGTGCCCGGGGACAGGGGAGCTCTGGAAACACCATATATTTT

clone size: many
D gene: NA
V gene: TRBV29-1
J gene: TRBJ1-1
CDR3 protein: CSVEVDRNTEAFF
CDR3 DNA: TGCAGCGTTGAAGTGGACAGGAACACTGAAGCTTTCTTT

clone size: many
D gene: NA
V gene: TRBV6-6
J gene: TRBJ2-5
CDR3 protein: CASSYPLGAGQETQYF
CDR3 DNA: TGTGCCAGCAGTTACCCCCTAGGGGCGGGGCAAGAGACCCAGTACTTC

clone size: NA
D gene: NA
V gene: TRBV20-1
J gene: TRBJ2-5
CDR3 protein: CSARRDLGETQYF
CDR3 DNA: TGCAGTGCTAGACGGGACCTCGGAGAGACCCAGTACTTC

clone size: many
D gene: NA
V gene: TRBV7-9
J gene: TRBJ2-7
CDR3 protein: CASSFGWSGEFDEQYF
CDR3 DNA: TGTGCCAGCAGCTTCGGGTGGTCAGGGGAGTTCGACGAGCAGTACTTT

clone size: NA
D gene: TRBD1
V gene: TRBV7-3
J gene: TRBJ2-7
CDR3 protein: CASSQTGVGPTQAYEQYF
CDR3 DNA: TGTGCCAGCAGTCAGACAGGGGTAGGTCCCACCCAGGCCTACGAGCAGTACTTC

clone size: many
D gene: TRBD2
V gene: TRBV20-1
J gene: TRBJ2-2
CDR3 protein: CSARAGGNTGELFF
CDR3 DNA: TGCAGTGCTAGAGCGGGAGGGAACACCGGGGAGCTGTTTTTT

clone size: many
D gene: TRBD2
V gene: TRBV7-9
J gene: TRBJ2-2
CDR3 protein: CASSSQFSSGRYTGELFF
CDR3 DNA: TGTGCCAGCAGCTCGCAATTTTCTAGCGGGAGGTACACCGGGGAGCTGTTTTTT

clone size: few
D gene: NA
V gene: TRBV20-1
J gene: TRBJ1-4
CDR3 protein: CSARQGANEKLFF
CDR3 DNA: TGCAGTGCCAGGCAGGGTGCTAATGAAAAACTGTTTTTT

clone size: many
D gene: NA
V gene: TRBV5-4
J gene: TRBJ2-1
CDR3 protein: CASSLGDASSYNEQFF
CDR3 DNA: TGTGCCAGCAGCTTGGGGGACGCAAGCTCCTACAATGAGCAGTTCTTC

clone size: many
D gene: TRBD2
V gene: TRBV9
J gene: TRBJ2-3
CDR3 protein: CASGTQIAGGTQYF
CDR3 DNA: TGTGCCAGCGGCACCCAAATAGCGGGAGGTACGCAGTATTTT

clone size: many
D gene: NA
V gene: TRBV12-3/TRBV12-4
J gene: TRBJ2-7
CDR3 protein: CASSLGLAEGYEQYF
CDR3 DNA: TGTGCCAGCAGTTTGGGATTGGCAGAAGGCTACGAGCAGTACTTC

clone size: few
D gene: NA
V gene: TRBV6-2/TRBV6-3
J gene: TRBJ2-7
CDR3 protein: CASSRGPAYEQYF
CDR3 DNA: TGTGCCAGCAGTCGCGGACCAGCCTACGAGCAGTACTTC